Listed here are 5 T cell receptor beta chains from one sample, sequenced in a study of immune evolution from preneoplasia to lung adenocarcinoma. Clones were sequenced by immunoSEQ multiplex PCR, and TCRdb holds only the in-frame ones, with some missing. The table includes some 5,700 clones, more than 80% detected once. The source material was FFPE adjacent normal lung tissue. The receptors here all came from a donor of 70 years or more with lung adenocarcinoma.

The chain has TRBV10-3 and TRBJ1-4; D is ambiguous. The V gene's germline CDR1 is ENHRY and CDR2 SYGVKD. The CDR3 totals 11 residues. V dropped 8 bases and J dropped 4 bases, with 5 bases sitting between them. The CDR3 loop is CAIGSNEKLFF. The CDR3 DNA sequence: TGTGCCATCGGGAGTAATGAAAAACTGTTTTTT.

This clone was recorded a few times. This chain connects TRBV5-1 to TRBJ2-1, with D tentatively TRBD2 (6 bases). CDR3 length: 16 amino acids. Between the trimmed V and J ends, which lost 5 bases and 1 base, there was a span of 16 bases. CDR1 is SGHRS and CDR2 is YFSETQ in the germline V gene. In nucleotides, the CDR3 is TGCGCCAGCAGACCTCAGGCGGGAAATTCCTACAATGAGCAGTTCTTC. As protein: CASRPQAGNSYNEQFF.

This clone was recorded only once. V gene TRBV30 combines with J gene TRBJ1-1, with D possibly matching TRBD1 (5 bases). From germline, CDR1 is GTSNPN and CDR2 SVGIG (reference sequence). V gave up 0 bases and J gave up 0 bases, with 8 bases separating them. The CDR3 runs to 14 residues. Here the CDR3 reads CAWSVIGVNTEAFF. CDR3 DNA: TGTGCCTGGAGTGTAATAGGGGTGAACACTGAAGCTTTCTTT.

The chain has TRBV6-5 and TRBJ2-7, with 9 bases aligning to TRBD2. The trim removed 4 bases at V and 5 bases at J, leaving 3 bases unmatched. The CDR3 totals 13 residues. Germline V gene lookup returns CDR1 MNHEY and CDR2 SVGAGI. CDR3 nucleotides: TGTGCCAGCAGTTTGGGACTAGCCCACGAGCAGTACTTC. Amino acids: CASSLGLAHEQYF.

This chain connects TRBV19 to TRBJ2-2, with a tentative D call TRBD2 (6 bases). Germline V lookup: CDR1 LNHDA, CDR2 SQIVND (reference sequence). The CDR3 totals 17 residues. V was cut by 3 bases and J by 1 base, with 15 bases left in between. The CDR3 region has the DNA TGTGCCAGTAGTATCCGGGGTGGGGGGATGAACACCGGGGAGCTGTTTTTT. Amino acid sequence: CASSIRGGGMNTGELFF.